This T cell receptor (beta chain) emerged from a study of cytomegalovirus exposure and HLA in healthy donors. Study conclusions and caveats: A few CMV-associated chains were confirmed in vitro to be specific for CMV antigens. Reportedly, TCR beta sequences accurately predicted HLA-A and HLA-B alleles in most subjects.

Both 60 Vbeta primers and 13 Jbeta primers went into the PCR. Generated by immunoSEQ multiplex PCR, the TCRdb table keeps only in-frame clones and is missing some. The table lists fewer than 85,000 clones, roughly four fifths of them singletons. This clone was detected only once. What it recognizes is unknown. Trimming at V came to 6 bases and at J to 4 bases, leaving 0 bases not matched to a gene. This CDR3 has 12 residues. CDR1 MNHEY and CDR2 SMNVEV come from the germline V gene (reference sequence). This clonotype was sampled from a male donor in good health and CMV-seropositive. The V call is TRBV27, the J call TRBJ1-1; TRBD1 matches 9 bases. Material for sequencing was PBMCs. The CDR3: CASRQGATEAFF. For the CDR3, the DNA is TGTGCCAGCAGACAGGGGGCCACTGAAGCTTTCTTT.